Reported below is one TCR beta chain. Its antigen is still unknown. These data come from a study of tissue T cells after allogeneic stem cell transplantation. Across the study: Patients with graft-versus-host disease had grafts: several unmodified, three CD34-selected and T-cell-depleted. Every graft-versus-host disease patient had gastrointestinal disease and got several lines of graft-versus-host disease therapy.

Produced via immunoSEQ multiplex PCR; TCRdb's table is partial and in-frame only. The data contain approximately 45,000 clones, about nine tenths of them singletons. CDR3 size: 15 residues. The V gene lost 5 bases and the J gene lost 2 bases, with 16 bases spanning the gap. Germline values: CDR1 GTSNPN, CDR2 SVGIG (reference sequence). Study results and limitations: Sampling depth was limited, and the cohort was small and clinically varied. Across patients, clones rarely overlapped, yet motif clusters were shared tissue-specifically.

The clonotype was recovered from a woman aged 35 to 69 who later had graft-versus-host disease after an allogeneic stem cell transplant. The sample in question was blood, obtained before transplantation. The chain combines TRBV30 with TRBJ1-3; D perhaps matches TRBD1 (5 bases). The DNA of the CDR3 is TGTGCCTGGGGGGGTGGAGGGAAAGCTGGAAACACCATATATTTT. Translated, it gives CAWGGGGKAGNTIYF.